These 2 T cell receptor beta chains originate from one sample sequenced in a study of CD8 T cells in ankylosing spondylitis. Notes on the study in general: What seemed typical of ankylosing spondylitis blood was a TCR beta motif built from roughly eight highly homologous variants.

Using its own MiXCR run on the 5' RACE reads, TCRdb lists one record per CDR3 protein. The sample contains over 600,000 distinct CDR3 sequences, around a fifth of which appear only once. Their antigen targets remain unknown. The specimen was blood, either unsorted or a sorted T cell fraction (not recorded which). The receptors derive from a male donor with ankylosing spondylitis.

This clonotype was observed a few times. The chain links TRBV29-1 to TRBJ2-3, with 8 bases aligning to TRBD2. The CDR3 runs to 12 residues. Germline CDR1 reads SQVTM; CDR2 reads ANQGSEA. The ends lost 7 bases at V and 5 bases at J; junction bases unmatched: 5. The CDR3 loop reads CSAGRGEDTQYF. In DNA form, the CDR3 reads TGCAGCGCCGGGAGGGGGGAAGATACGCAGTATTTT.

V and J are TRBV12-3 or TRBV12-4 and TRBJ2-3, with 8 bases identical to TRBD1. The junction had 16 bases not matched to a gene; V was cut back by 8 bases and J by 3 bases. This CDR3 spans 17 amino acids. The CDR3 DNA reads TGTGCCAGCTGCAAGCGCATGACAGGGGCGGCGACAGATACGCAGTATTTT. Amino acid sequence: CASCKRMTGAATDTQYF.